This T cell receptor (beta chain) was identified in a study of T cells in Graves' hyperthyroidism and ophthalmopathy. Amplification of TCR beta CDR3 regions used RNA as the template. During a first-round RT-PCR of the TCR CDR3, the HTBI primer set was used. MiXCR, run by TCRdb on the multiplex PCR reads, gives a single entry per CDR3 protein. The repertoire includes approximately 590,000 distinct CDR3 sequences, about half of them detected once, and 6.5% to 9% sits in the top ten. The V gene lost 6 bases and the J gene lost 6 bases, with 18 bases spanning the gap. This CDR3 comprises 14 residues. CDR1 is MGHDK, CDR2 SYGVNS, per germline. Whole-study results and caveats: Ophthalmopathy prediction by the model preceded onset by a median approximately six months. Among clonotypes expanded in thyroid above 0.001, most were also found in blood.

Comment on this clonotype: Antigen: not known.

Patients having uncontrolled infection, another autoimmune disease, pregnancy or lactation were not included. Diagnostic assessment was based on clinical symptoms, serum thyroxine and TRAb, thyroid ultrasound and orbital computed tomography. The source material was peripheral blood or thyroid tissue (not recorded which). The chain links TRBV25-1 to TRBJ2-7; no clear D gene. This clonotype originated in a woman under 30 with Graves' hyperthyroidism. The CDR3 loop reads CASSVVVGRSEQYF. The CDR3 DNA is TGTGCCAGCAGCGTTGTGGTGGGCCGCTCCGAGCAGTACTTC.